This TCR beta chain was recovered during a study of identical twins. General study findings and limits: In cord blood, abundant beta clonotypes had fewer insertions; memory showed no trend. Twin pairs had excess sharing that was weaker in beta out-of-frame sequences.

CDR3 length: 15 residues. In germline, CDR1 is MNHEY, CDR2 SMNVEV (reference sequence). The V end was cut by 8 bases, the J end by 7 bases, with 21 bases between. TCRdb redid the calling of the 5' RACE reads with MiXCR, one entry per CDR3 protein. The table records a few hundred thousand distinct CDR3 sequences, around 9.6% of them present only once. About this clonotype itself: What it recognizes is unknown.

These sequences were also reported in another study, on yellow fever vaccine responses in identical twins.

The clonotype comes from a woman between 18 and 29 years old in good health. This rearrangement joins TRBV27 to TRBJ2-1; D might be TRBD1 or TRBD2, each matching 6 bases. Sequencing was carried out using PBMCs. The CDR3: CASGYRSGARNEQFF. DNA for the CDR3: TGTGCCAGCGGGTACAGATCGGGGGCGCGTAATGAGCAGTTCTTC.